Below, one TCR beta chain is given with its context. Trimming pared 5 bases from V and 3 bases from J, leaving 4 bases between. Germline loops: CDR1 MNHEY, CDR2 SVGEGT. CDR3 length: 11 amino acids. This sample is drawn from a study of blood T cell repertoires in COVID-19. Study at large: The origin of the acute and convalescent COVID-19 samples was the United States, Italy and Spain. PBMCs, B-cell-depleted T cells, or T cells were the source of the cDNA or gDNA that made up the material.

In the study's own analysis: Nucleated cell number was recorded as an estimate derived from reference gene primer amplification. Assay: immunoSEQ multiplex PCR; the TCRdb copy retains only in-frame clones and omits some. The V and J calls and clone size are taken from that table; D and trimming were inferred from the DNA. Seen here are over 200,000 clones, around 86% observed once, and the top ten hold around a tenth. This clonotype originated in a man aged 40-49 years who had recovered from COVID-19. The sequencing input was peripheral blood. The chain employs TRBV6-2 or TRBV6-3 and TRBJ2-5; D call uncertain. The CDR3 DNA sequence: TGTGCCAGCAGTCACAAAGAGACCCAGTACTTC. This encodes CASSHKETQYF.